Listed below are T cell receptor beta chains from one sample, sequenced in a study of T cell changes during pregnancy in multiple sclerosis. Sequencing was performed with immunoSEQ multiplex PCR; in TCRdb, only in-frame clones are kept and a portion is missing. Among 20,000 to 25,000 clones listed, approximately 86% were seen once. The sequencing used CD8+ T cells from peripheral blood mononuclear cells, collected in the first trimester of pregnancy. All receptors come from a female donor in good health, enrolled as a control in a pregnancy study. Both conserved end residues are trimmed from each CDR3. Each record gives: clone size, J gene, V gene, CDR3 protein. Size is omitted from some rows. Given values are once, few, many or a class for expanded clones.

- TRBJ2-1 TRBV6-4 ASSELAGSGNEQF
- TRBJ2-3 TRBV7-3 ASSPIGQGDTQY
- TRBJ2-7 TRBV5-6 ASSVTGVTSYEQY
- TRBJ2-2 TRBV11-2 ASSFLSTSVTGELF
- TRBJ2-3 TRBV5-1 ASSNFGGGLAGKIGITDTQY
medium-sized TRBJ2-3 TRBV4-2 ASTPNPESGTDTQY
- TRBJ1-3 TRBV11-2 ASSWGQGAGNTIY
- TRBJ2-7 TRBV6-5 ASSYVLAGPYEQY
- TRBJ2-1 TRBV4-2 ASSQGREGHNEQF
- TRBJ2-1 TRBV6-4 ASSETSGSGGVGEQF
- TRBJ2-6 TRBV18 ASSPSTITGTGSSGANVLT
- TRBJ2-2 TRBV4-3 ASSQGGSWTGNTGELF
- TRBJ2-7 TRBV11-2 ASSFIGLGEGQY
- TRBJ2-7 TRBV29-1 SVEDRLAGSYEQY
- TRBJ2-7 TRBV5-1 ASSSLPGTSGSYEQY
- TRBJ1-2 TRBV19 ASSFGTAYYGYT
- TRBJ2-2 TRBV4-3 ASSPTSGGGAGSTGELF
- TRBJ1-5 TRBV5-6 ASSSGALNQPQH
- TRBJ1-2 TRBV29-1 SVDPSGFLYGYT
- TRBJ2-2 TRBV9 ASSATVSNTGELF
- TRBJ2-1 TRBV6-4 ASSDSPGQGADEQF
- TRBJ1-6 TRBV19 ASSLRTERGSPLH
- TRBJ1-1 TRBV23-1 ASSPPDRVRTEAF
- TRBJ2-2 TRBV7-8 ASSLRGGWELF
- TRBJ1-3 TRBV6-5 ASTGGTGNTIY
- TRBJ2-5 TRBV1 TSSQESGLAGILQETQY
few TRBJ2-7 TRBV27 ASNTGDTGEQY
- TRBJ2-1 TRBV27 ASEPRQGSYNEQF
- TRBJ1-1 TRBV6-1 ASSLWGESTEAF
- TRBJ2-3 TRBV7-9 ASREGTDTQY
few TRBJ1-1 TRBV19 ASSGTLNTEAF
few TRBJ2-2 TRBV6-4 ASSEGPGTGGGELF
few TRBJ2-3 TRBV2 ASSRGRTDTQY
- TRBJ2-3 TRBV11-2 ASSLDTGLNTDTQY
- TRBJ2-1 TRBV4-1 ASSQVASVSYNEQF
- TRBJ2-5 TRBV7-9 ASSLRSGQETQY
once TRBJ2-1 TRBV28 ASVVGGGYNEQF
- TRBJ2-5 TRBV6-6 ASSYSFRRETQY
- TRBJ1-2 TRBV27 ASSPRTVGGYT
- TRBJ1-1 TRBV4-3 ASTWGGSTEAF
- TRBJ2-2 TRBV28 ASSPQGTGELF
few TRBJ1-6 TRBV7-8 ASSPIGNSPLH
- TRBJ2-2 TRBV19 ASSIPFNTGELF
- TRBJ1-2 TRBV9 ASSARAAAPRGYT
once TRBJ2-2 TRBV18 ASSPGRTGANTGELF
medium-sized TRBJ1-4 TRBV9 ASSTAPNEKLF
- TRBJ2-5 TRBV9 ASSVDRAGETQY
- TRBJ2-7 TRBV6-1 ASSERASGLLYEQY
- TRBJ1-3 TRBV27 ASPSYSGNTIY
- TRBJ1-5 TRBV4-1 ASSQDMVGGSNQPQH
- TRBJ1-1 TRBV16 ASSQSPVSGGAEAF
many TRBJ2-1 TRBV6-4 ASSGDGTANEQF
- TRBJ2-7 TRBV30 AWSEPGRGYEQY